Ten or more counts support the clone carrying this T cell receptor beta chain. Trimming took 4 bases from V and 1 from J, leaving 8 bases between them. Germline assignment: CDR1 SGDLS and CDR2 YYNGEE. This CDR3 comprises 13 residues. The data were taken from a study of Graves' ophthalmopathy and Graves' hyperthyroidism. Study overall: Peripheral blood was obtained at first diagnosis, ahead of any treatment.

Enrolled hyperthyroidism patients had a new diagnosis, a duration under 2 months, and an age of 18 to 65. Symptoms, serum thyroxine and TRAb, thyroid ultrasound, and orbital computed tomography formed the diagnostic basis. Amplifying from RNA transcripts, the study obtained TCR beta CDR3 regions. A first-round RT-PCR used HTBI primers, followed by a second-round multiplex PCR. A single record per CDR3 protein comes from TCRdb applying MiXCR to the multiplex PCR reads. This sample has more than 300,000 distinct CDR3 sequences, with 15% found just once. V and J are TRBV9 and TRBJ1-1; no reliable D call. What was sequenced was peripheral blood. The source of this sequence is a woman between 18 and 29 years old with stable Graves' hyperthyroidism. CDR3 in DNA: TGTGCCAGCAGCTGGGTCGGGAACACTGAAGCTTTCTTT. Encoded protein: CASSWVGNTEAFF.